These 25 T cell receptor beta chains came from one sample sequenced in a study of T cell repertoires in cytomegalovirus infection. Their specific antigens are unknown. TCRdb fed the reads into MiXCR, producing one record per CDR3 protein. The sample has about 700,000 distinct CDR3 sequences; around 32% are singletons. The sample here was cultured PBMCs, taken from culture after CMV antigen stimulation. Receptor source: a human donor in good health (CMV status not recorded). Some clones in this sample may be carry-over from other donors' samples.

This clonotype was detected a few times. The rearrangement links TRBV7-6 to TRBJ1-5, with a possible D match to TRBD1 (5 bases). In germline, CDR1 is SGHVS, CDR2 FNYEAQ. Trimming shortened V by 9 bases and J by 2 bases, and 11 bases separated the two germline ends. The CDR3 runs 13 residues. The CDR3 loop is CARTGRGNQPQHF. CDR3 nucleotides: TGTGCCAGGACGGGCAGGGGCAATCAGCCCCAGCATTTT. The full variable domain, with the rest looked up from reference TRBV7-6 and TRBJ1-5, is GAGVSQSPRYKVTKRGQDVALRCDPISGHVSLYWYRQALGQGPEFLTYFNYEAQQDKSGLPNDRFSAERPEGSISTLTIQRTEQRDSAMYRCARTGRGNQPQHFGDGTRLSIL.

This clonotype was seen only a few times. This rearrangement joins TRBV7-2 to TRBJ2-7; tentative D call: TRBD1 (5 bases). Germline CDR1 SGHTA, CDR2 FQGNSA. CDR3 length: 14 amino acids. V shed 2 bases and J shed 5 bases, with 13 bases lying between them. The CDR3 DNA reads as TGTGCCAGCAGCTTATCTCGGCAGGGCCACGAGCAGTACTTC. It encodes CASSLSRQGHEQYF.

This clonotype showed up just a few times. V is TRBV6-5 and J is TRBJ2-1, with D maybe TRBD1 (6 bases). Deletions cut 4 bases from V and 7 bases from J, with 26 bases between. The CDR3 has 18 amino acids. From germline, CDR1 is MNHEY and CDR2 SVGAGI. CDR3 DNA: TGTGCCAGCAGTTTAAAATCGACAAGTCGCCCGAGGGGGAATGAGCAGTTCTTC. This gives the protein CASSLKSTSRPRGNEQFF.

Here the CDR3 reads CASRVMGIGELFF. CDR3 bases: TGTGCCAGCAGGGTTATGGGAATCGGGGAGCTGTTTTTT. This chain connects TRBV28 to TRBJ2-2; D is ambiguous. CDR3 length: 13 amino acids. Looked up from germline, CDR1 is MDHEN and CDR2 is SYDVKM. V lost 6 bases, J lost 7 bases, and 12 bases lay in between.

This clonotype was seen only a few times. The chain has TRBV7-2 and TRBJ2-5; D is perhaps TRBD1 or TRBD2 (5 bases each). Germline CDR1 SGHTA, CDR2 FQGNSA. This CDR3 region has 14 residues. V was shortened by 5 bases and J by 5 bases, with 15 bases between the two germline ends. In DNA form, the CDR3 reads TGTGCCAGCAGCCCCGGGACCACCCTGGAGACCCAGTACTTC. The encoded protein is CASSPGTTLETQYF.

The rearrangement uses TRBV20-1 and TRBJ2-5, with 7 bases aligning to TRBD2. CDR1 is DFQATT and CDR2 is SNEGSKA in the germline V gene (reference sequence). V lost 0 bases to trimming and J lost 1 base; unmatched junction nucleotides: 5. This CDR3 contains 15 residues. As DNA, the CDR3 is TGCAGTGCTAGAGATCTGGCTAGCGGCCAAGAGACCCAGTACTTC. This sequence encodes CSARDLASGQETQYF.

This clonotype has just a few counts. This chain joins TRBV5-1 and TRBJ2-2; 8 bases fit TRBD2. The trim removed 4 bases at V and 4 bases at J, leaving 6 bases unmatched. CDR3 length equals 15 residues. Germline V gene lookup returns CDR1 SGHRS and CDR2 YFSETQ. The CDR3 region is CASSQSGSGTGELFF. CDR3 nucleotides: TGCGCCAGCAGCCAAAGCGGGAGCGGCACCGGGGAGCTGTTTTTT.

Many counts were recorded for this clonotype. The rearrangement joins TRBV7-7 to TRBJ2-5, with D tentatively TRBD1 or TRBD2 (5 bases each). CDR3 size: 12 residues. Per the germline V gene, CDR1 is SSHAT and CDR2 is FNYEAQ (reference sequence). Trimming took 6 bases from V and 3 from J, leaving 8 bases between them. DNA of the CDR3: TGTGCCAGCAGTGGGGGAGAAGAGACCCAGTACTTC. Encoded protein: CASSGGEETQYF.

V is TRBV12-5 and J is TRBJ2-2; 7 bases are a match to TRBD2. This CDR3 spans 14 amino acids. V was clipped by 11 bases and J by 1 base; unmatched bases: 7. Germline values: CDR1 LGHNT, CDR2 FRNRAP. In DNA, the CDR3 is TGTGCTGGAGGGGAGGGCCGGAACACCGGGGAGCTGTTTTTT. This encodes CAGGEGRNTGELFF.

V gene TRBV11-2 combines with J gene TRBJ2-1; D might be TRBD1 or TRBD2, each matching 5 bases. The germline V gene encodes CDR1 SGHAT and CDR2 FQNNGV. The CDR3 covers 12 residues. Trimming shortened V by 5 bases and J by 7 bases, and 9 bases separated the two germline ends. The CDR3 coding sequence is TGTGCCAGCAGCCGGGACGCAAATGAGCAGTTCTTC. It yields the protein CASSRDANEQFF. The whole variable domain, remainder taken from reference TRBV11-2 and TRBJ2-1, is EAGVAQSPRYKIIEKRQSVAFWCNPISGHATLYWYQQILGQGPKLLIQFQNNGVVDDSQLPKDRFSAERLKGVDSTLKIQPAKLEDSAVYLCASSRDANEQFFGPGTRLTVL.

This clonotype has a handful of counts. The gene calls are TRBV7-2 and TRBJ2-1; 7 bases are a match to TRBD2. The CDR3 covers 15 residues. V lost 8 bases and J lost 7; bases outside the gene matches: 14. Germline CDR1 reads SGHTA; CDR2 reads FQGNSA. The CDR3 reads CASGNRAGRDNEQFF. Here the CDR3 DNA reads TGTGCCAGCGGAAACCGAGCGGGACGAGATAATGAGCAGTTCTTC.

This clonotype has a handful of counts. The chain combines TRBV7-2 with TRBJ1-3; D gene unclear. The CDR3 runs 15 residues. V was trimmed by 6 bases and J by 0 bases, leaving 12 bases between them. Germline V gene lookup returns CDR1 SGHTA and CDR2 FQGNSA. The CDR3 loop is CASRDRIVSGNTIYF. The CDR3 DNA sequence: TGTGCCAGCAGGGACCGAATTGTCTCTGGAAACACCATATATTTT. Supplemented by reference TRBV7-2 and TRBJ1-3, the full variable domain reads GAGVSQSPSNKVTEKGKDVELRCDPISGHTALYWYRQSLGQGLEFLIYFQGNSAPDKSGLPSDRFSAERTGGSVSTLTIQRTQQEDSAVYLCASRDRIVSGNTIYFGEGSWLTVV.

The CDR3 sequence: CASSPEGDRPEKLFF. CDR3 bases: TGTGCCAGCAGCCCCGAGGGGGATCGACCTGAAAAACTGTTTTTT. The chain carries TRBV5-4 and TRBJ1-4; tentative D call: TRBD1 (6 bases). This CDR3 comprises 15 residues. Germline V gene sequence: CDR1 SGHNT, CDR2 YYREEE (reference sequence). Trimming took off 4 bases at V and 7 bases at J, with 17 bases between the two ends.

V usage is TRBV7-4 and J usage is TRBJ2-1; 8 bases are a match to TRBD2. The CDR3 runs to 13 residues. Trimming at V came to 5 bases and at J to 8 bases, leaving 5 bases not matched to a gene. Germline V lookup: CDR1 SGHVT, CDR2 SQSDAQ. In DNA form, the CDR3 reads TGTGCCAGCAGCCCCCGCGGGAGGTATGAGCAGTTCTTC. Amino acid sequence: CASSPRGRYEQFF.

CDR3 residues: CASSLGLENTGELFF. DNA of the CDR3: TGTGCCAGCAGCCTGGGACTAGAGAACACCGGGGAGCTGTTTTTT. V gene TRBV7-8 combines with J gene TRBJ2-2; 8 bases line up with TRBD2. The germline V gene encodes CDR1 SGHVS and CDR2 FQNEAQ. The ends lost 5 bases at V and 1 base at J; junction bases unmatched: 3. CDR3 length equals 15 residues.

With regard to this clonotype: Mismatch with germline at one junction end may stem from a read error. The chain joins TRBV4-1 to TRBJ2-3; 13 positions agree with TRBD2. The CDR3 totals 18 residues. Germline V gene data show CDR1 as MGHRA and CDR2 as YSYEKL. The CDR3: CASSPTSGGAFLTDTQYF. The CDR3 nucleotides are TGTGCCAGCAGCCCTACTAGCGGGGGGGCCTTTCTGACAGATACGCAGTATTTT.

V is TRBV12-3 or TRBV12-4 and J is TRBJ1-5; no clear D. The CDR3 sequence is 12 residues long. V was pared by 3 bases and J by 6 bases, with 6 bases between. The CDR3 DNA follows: TGTGCCAGCAGTTTTCCCTTTCAGCCCCAGCATTTT. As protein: CASSFPFQPQHF.

This CDR3 is CASSSDRGGTIYF. The CDR3 DNA is TGTGCCAGCAGTTCGGACAGGGGAGGCACCATATATTTT. The chain is built from TRBV12-3 or TRBV12-4 and TRBJ1-3; 9 bases are a match to TRBD1. J was trimmed by 9 bases and V by 4 bases; bases with no gene match: 4. There are 13 residues in the CDR3.

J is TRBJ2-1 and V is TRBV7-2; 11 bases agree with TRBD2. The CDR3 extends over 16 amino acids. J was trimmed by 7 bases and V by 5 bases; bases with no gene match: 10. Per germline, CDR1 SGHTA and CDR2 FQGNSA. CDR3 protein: CASSIPGLAVPNEQFF. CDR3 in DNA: TGTGCCAGCAGCATTCCGGGACTAGCGGTCCCAAATGAGCAGTTCTTC.

The CDR3 DNA reads as TGTGCCAGCAGCTTAGTTCCAAGTGGGCGAGACGAGCAGTACTTC. It is translated as CASSLVPSGRDEQYF. The chain is built from TRBV7-2 and TRBJ2-7; no clear D gene. Trimming took 1 base from V and 5 from J, leaving 15 bases between them. CDR1 and CDR2 (germline): SGHTA, FQGNSA. The CDR3 runs to 15 residues.

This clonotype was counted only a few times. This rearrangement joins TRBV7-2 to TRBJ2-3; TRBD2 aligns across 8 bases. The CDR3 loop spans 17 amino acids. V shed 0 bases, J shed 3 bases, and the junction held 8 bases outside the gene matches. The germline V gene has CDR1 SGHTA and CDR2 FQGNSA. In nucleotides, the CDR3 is TGTGCCAGCAGCTTAGCGGGTTCAGCGGGGGTGACAGATACGCAGTATTTT. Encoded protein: CASSLAGSAGVTDTQYF.

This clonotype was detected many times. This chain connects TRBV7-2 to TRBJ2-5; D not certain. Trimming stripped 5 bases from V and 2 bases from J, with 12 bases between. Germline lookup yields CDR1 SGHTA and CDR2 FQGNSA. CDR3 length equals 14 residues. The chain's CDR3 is CASSLGSGQETQYF. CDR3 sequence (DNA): TGTGCCAGCAGCCTCGGGTCGGGTCAAGAGACCCAGTACTTC.

CDR3 nucleotide sequence: TGTGCCAGCAGCCACGGAGCGGACCTACAAGAGACCCAGTACTTC. Its translation: CASSHGADLQETQYF. The J gene is TRBJ2-5, the V gene TRBV3-1; tentatively, D is TRBD2 (5 bases). V lost 3 bases and J lost 2, with 13 bases in between. Germline-derived CDR1 and CDR2 are LGHDT and YNNKEL (reference sequence). The CDR3 has 15 residues.

DNA for the CDR3: TGTGCCAGCAGTGACCTAGCGGTTAGCTCCTACGAGCAGTACTTC. Amino acids: CASSDLAVSSYEQYF. The chain combines TRBV2 with TRBJ2-7; 7 bases fit TRBD2. Germline CDR1 is SNHLY and CDR2 is FYNNEI. The CDR3 covers 15 residues. Losses at the gene ends were 3 bases for V and 0 bases for J; bases not matched to a gene: 5.

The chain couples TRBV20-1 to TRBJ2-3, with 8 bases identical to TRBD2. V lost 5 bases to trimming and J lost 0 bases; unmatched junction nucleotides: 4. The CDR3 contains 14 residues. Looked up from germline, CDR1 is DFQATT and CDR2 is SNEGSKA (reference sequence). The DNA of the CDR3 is TGCAGTGCTGCCGCTAGCGGGAGCACAGATACGCAGTATTTT. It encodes CSAAASGSTDTQYF.